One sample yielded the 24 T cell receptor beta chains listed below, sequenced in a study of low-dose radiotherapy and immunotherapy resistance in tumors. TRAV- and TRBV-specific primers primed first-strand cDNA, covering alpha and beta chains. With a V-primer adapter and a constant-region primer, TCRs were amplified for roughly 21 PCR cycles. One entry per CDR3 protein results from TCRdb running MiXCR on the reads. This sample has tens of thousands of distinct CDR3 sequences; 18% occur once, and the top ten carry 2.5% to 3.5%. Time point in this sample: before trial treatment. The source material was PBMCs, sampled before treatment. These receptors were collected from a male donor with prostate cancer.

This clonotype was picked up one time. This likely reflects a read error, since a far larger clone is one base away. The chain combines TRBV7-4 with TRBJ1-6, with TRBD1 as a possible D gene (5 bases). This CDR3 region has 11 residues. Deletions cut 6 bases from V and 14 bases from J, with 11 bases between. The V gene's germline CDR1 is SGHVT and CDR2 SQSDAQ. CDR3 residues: CASSFRGSLHF. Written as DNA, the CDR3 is TGTGCCAGCAGTTTTCGGGGGTCCCTCCACTTT. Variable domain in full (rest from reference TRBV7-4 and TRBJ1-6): GAGVSQSPRYKVAKRGRDVALRCDSISGHVTLYWYRQTLGQGSEVLTYSQSDAQRDKSGRPSGRFSAERPERSVSTLKIQRTEQGDSAVYLCASSFRGSLHFGNGTRLTVT.

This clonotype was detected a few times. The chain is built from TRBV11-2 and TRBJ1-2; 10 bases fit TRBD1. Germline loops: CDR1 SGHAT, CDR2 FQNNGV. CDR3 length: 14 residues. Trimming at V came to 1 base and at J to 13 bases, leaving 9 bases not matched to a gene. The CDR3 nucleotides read TGTGCCAGCAGCTTAGCCGGGACAGGGGCGGGTTCCACCTTC. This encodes CASSLAGTGAGSTF.

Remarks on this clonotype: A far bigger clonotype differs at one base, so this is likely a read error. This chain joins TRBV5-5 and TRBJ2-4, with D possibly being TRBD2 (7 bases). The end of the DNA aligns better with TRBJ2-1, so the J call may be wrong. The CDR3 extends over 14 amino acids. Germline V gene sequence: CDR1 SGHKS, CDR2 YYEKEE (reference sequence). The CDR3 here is CASSPAGASGIQFF. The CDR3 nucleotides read TGTGCCAGCAGCCCCGCGGGGGCCAGTGGCATTCAGTTCTTC.

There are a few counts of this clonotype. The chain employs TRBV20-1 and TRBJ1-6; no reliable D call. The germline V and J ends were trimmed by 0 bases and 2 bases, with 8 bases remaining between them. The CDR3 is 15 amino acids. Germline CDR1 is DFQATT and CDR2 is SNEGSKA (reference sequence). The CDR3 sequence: CSARDSGPYNSPLHF. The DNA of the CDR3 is TGCAGTGCTAGAGATAGTGGACCCTATAATTCACCCCTCCACTTT.

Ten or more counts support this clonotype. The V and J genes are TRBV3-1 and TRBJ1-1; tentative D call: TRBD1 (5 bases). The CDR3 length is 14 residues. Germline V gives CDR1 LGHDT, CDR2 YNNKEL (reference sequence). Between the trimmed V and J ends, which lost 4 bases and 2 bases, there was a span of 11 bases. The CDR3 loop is CASSRGGANTEAFF. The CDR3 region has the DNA TGTGCCAGCAGCCGGGGGGGAGCTAACACTGAAGCTTTCTTT.

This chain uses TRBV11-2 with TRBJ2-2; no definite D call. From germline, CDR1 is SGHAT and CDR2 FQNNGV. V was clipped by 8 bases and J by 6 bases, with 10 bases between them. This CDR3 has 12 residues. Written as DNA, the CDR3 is TGTGCCAGCGACCAACGGGCCGGGGAGCTGTTTTTT. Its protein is CASDQRAGELFF.

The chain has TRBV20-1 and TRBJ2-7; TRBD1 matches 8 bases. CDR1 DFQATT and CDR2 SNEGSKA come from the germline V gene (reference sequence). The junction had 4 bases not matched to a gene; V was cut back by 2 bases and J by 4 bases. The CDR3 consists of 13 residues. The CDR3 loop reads CSARPQGAYEQYF. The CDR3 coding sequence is TGCAGTGCTAGACCCCAGGGGGCTTACGAGCAGTACTTC.

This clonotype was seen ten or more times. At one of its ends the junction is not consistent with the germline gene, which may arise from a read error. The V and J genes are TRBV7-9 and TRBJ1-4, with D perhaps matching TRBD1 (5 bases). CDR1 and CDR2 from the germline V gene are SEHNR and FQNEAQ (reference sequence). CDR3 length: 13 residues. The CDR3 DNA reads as TGTGCCAGCAGCCCCTCCGGGACCCCACGCCTTAAGTTT. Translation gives CASSPSGTPRLKF.

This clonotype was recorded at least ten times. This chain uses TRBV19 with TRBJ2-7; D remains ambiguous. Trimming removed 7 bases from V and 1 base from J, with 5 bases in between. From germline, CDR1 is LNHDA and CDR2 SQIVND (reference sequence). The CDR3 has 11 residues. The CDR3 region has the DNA TGTGCCAGTATGAAGTCCTACGAGCAGTACTTC. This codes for CASMKSYEQYF.

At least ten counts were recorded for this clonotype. CDR3 coding DNA: TGTGCCAGCACCCTGTACAGGGGGTACGAGCAGTACTTC. Its protein product is CASTLYRGYEQYF. V gene TRBV7-2 combines with J gene TRBJ2-7, with 8 bases that match TRBD1. Trimming cost V 7 bases and J 4 bases; bases outside gene matches: 6. Germline CDR1 is SGHTA and CDR2 is FQGNSA. The CDR3 totals 13 residues.

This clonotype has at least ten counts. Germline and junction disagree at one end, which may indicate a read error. The CDR3 region is CASSESQYKQPQHF. CDR3 sequence (DNA): TGCGCCAGCAGTGAGTCACAGTATAAGCAGCCCCAGCATTTT. The gene calls are TRBV6-2 or TRBV6-3 and TRBJ1-5; D unresolved. The CDR3 is 14 amino acids. Germline V CDR1 and CDR2: MNHEY, SVGEGT.

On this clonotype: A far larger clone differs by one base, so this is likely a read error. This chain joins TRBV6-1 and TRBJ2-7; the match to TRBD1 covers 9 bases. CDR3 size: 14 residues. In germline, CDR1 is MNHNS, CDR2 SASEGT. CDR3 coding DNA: TGTGCCAGCAGTTACGACAGGGGGAGCTACGAGCGGTACTTC. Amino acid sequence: CASSYDRGSYERYF.

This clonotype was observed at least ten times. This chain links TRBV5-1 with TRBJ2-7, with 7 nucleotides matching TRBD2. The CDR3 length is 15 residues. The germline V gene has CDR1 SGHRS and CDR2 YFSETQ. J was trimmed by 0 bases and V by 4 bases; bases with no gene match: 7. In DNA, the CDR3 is TGCGCCAGCAGCCCGGGGGGAGGGTTCTCCTACGAGCAGTACTTC. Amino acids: CASSPGGGFSYEQYF.

CDR3 bases: TGTGCCACCAGTAGCGCGGATACAGATACGCAGTATTTT. Translating it yields CATSSADTDTQYF. This rearrangement joins TRBV24-1 to TRBJ2-3; D unclear. Germline V gene lookup returns CDR1 KGHDR and CDR2 SFDVKD. The CDR3 has 13 residues. V dropped 6 bases and J dropped 3 bases, with 9 bases sitting between them.

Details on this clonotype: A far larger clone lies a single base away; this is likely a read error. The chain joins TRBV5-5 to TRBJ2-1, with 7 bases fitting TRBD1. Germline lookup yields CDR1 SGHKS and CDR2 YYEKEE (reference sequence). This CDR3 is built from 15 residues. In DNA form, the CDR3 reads TGTGCCAGCAGCTTGACAGGGGCCCCAGCTATCGAGCATTACTTC. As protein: CASSLTGAPAIEHYF. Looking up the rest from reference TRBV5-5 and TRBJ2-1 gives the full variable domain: DAGVTQSPTHLIKTRGQQVTLRCSPISGHKSVSWYQQVLGQGPQFIFQYYEKEERGRGNFPDRFSARQFPNYSSELNVNALLLGDSALYLCASSLTGAPAIEHYFGPGTRLTVL.

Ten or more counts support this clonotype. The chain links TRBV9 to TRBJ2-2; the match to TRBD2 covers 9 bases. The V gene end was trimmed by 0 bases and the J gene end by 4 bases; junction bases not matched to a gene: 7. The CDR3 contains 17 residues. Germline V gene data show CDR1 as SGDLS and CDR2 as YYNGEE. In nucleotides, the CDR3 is TGTGCCAGCAGCGTAGGGGGGACTAGCTTAACCACCGGGGAGCTGTTTTTT. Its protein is CASSVGGTSLTTGELFF.

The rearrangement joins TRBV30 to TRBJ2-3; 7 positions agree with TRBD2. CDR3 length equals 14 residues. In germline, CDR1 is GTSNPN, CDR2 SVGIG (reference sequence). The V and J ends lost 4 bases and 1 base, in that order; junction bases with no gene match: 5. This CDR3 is CAWTPLAGTDTQYF. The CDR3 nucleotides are TGTGCCTGGACCCCCCTAGCGGGCACAGATACGCAGTATTTT. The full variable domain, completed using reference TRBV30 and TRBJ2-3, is SQTIHQWPATLVQPVGSPLSLECTVEGTSNPNLYWYRQAAGRGLQLLFYSVGIGQISSEVPQNLSASRPQDRQFILSSKKLLLSDSGFYLCAWTPLAGTDTQYFGPGTRLTVL.

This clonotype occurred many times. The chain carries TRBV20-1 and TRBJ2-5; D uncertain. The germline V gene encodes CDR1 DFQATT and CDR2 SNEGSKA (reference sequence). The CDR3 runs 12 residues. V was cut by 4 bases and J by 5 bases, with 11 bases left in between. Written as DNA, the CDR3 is TGCAGTGCTACTTCTAAAGCGGAGACCCAGTACTTC. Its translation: CSATSKAETQYF.

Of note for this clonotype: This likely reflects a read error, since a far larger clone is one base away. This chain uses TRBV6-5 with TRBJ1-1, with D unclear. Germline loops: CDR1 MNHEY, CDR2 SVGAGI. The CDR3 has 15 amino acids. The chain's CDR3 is CASTKMGGRNTEAYF. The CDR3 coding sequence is TGTGCCAGCACCAAAATGGGTGGAAGGAACACTGAAGCTTACTTT.

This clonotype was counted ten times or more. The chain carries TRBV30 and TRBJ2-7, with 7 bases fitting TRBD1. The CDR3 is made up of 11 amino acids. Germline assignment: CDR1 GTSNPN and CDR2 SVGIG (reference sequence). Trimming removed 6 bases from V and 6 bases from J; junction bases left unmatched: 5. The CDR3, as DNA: TGTGCCTGCGCGACAGGGCCCGAGCAGTACTTC. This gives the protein CACATGPEQYF.

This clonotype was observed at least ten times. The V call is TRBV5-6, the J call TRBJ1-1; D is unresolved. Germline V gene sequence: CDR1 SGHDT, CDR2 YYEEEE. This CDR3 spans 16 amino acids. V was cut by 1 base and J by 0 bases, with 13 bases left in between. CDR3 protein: CASSLPFETMNTEAFF. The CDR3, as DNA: TGTGCCAGCAGCTTGCCATTTGAGACCATGAACACTGAAGCTTTCTTT.

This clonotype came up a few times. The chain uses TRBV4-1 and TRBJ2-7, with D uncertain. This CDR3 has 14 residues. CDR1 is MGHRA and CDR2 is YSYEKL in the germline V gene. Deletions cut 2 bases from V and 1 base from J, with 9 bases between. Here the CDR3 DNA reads TGCGCCAGCAGCCAACCAAGAGAGTCCTACGAGCAGTACTTC. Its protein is CASSQPRESYEQYF.

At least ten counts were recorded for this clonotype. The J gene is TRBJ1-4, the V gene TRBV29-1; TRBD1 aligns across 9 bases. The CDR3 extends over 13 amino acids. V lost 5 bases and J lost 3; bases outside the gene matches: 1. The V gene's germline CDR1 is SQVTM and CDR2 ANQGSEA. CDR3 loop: CSVRTGANEKLFF. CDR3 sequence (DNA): TGCAGCGTTAGGACAGGGGCTAATGAAAAACTGTTTTTT.

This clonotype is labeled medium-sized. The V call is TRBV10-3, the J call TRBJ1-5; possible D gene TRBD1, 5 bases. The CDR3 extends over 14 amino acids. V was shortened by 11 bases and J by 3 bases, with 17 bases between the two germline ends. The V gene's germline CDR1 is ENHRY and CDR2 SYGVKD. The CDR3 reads CASNSGDSNQPQHF. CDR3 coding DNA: TGTGCCTCCAACTCGGGGGATTCCAATCAGCCCCAGCATTTT.